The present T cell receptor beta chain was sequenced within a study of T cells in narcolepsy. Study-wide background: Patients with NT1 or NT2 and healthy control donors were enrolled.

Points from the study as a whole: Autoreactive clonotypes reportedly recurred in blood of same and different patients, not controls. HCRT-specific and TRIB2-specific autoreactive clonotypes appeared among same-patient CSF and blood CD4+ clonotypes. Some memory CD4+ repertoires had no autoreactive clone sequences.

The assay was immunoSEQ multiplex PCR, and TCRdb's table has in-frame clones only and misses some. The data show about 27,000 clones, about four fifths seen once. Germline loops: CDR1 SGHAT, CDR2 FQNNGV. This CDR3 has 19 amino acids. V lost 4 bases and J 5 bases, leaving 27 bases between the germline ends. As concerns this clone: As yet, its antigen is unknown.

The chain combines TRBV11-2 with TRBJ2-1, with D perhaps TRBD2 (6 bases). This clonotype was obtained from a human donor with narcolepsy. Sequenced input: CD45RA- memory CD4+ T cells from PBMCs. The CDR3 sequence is CASSSISAGRFLAHNEQFF. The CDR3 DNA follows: TGTGCCAGCAGCTCCATCTCGGCAGGGAGGTTCCTAGCCCACAATGAGCAGTTCTTC.